This paragraph reports one TCR beta chain. These data are taken from a study of blood T cell repertoires in COVID-19. Turning to the study itself: Researchers got acute and convalescent COVID-19 samples from the United States, Italy and Spain.

Study processing details: Reference gene primers were amplified, and this amplification served to estimate nucleated cell counts. TCRdb's table, derived via immunoSEQ multiplex PCR, lists solely in-frame clones and lacks some. D and trimming were read from the DNA, whereas the V and J calls and clone size are those reported in that table. The sample has tens of thousands of clones, around four fifths seen once. What was sequenced was peripheral blood. This TCR was recovered from a man in his sixties or seventies with acute or convalescent COVID-19.

Here the CDR3 DNA reads TGTGCCAGCAGCCCCGGTCGAGGGCCTAGCACAGATACGCAGTATTTT. It codes for CASSPGRGPSTDTQYF. The chain recombines TRBV7-9 with TRBJ2-3; tentative D call: TRBD2 (5 bases). Trimming shortened V by 5 bases and J by 0 bases, and 15 bases separated the two germline ends. Germline V gives CDR1 SEHNR, CDR2 FQNEAQ (reference sequence). The CDR3 has 16 amino acids.